This is a list of T cell receptor beta chains from one sample in a study of blood T cell repertoires in COVID-19. The protocol was immunoSEQ multiplex PCR, while the TCRdb copy is restricted to in-frame clones and leaves out a portion. Here the sample spans 200,000 to 250,000 clones, under 85% being singletons. The sample taken for sequencing was PBMCs or T cells enriched from blood (not recorded which). The receptor set was obtained from a man in his sixties who had recovered from COVID-19. The CDR3 runs from the conserved cysteine through the conserved F or W. A D gene is named only where the DNA matches it firmly. Clone size is shown for a subset of rows, as once, few, many or a class of expanded clone.

J gene: TRBJ1-1; clone size: NA; D gene: TRBD1; V gene: TRBV12-3/TRBV12-4; CDR3 protein: CATKQGRDTEAFF; CDR3 DNA: TGTGCCACCAAACAGGGGCGAGACACTGAAGCTTTCTTT
J gene: TRBJ1-2; clone size: NA; D gene: NA; V gene: TRBV5-6; CDR3 protein: CASSFQQGYGYTF; CDR3 DNA: TGTGCCAGCAGCTTCCAACAGGGCTATGGCTACACCTTC
J gene: TRBJ2-3; clone size: NA; D gene: TRBD2; V gene: TRBV4-3; CDR3 protein: CASSQDYSGAMGDTQYF; CDR3 DNA: TGCGCCAGCAGCCAAGATTATAGCGGGGCCATGGGAGATACGCAGTATTTT
J gene: TRBJ1-6; clone size: NA; D gene: TRBD1; V gene: TRBV7-9; CDR3 protein: CASSQQGTPLHF; CDR3 DNA: TGTGCCAGCAGCCAACAGGGGACACCCCTCCACTTT
J gene: TRBJ2-1; clone size: NA; D gene: NA; V gene: TRBV21-1; CDR3 protein: CASSKGQFYNEQFF; CDR3 DNA: TGTGCCAGCAGCAAAGGGCAGTTTTACAATGAGCAGTTCTTC
J gene: TRBJ2-5; clone size: NA; D gene: TRBD1; V gene: TRBV27; CDR3 protein: CASSLRGLRQTQYF; CDR3 DNA: TGTGCCAGCAGTTTAAGGGGGCTCCGGCAGACCCAGTACTTC
J gene: TRBJ1-5; clone size: NA; D gene: NA; V gene: TRBV19; CDR3 protein: CASSQGKKQPQHF; CDR3 DNA: TGTGCCAGTAGTCAGGGGAAGAAACAGCCCCAGCATTTT
J gene: TRBJ1-4; clone size: NA; D gene: TRBD1; V gene: TRBV6-5; CDR3 protein: CASRRQGHNEKLFF; CDR3 DNA: TGTGCCAGCAGGAGACAGGGGCATAATGAAAAACTGTTTTTT
J gene: TRBJ2-7; clone size: NA; D gene: TRBD1; V gene: TRBV4-3; CDR3 protein: CASSQSGQGIYEQYF; CDR3 DNA: TGCGCCAGCAGCCAATCGGGACAGGGGATTTACGAGCAGTACTTC
J gene: TRBJ1-1; clone size: NA; D gene: TRBD1; V gene: TRBV19; CDR3 protein: CASTIGQGVNTEAFF; CDR3 DNA: TGTGCCAGTACCATCGGACAGGGGGTGAACACTGAAGCTTTCTTT
J gene: TRBJ2-1; clone size: NA; D gene: TRBD2; V gene: TRBV7-9; CDR3 protein: CASSLPSGGAYSNEQFF; CDR3 DNA: TGTGCCAGCAGCTTACCTAGCGGGGGGGCCTATTCCAATGAGCAGTTCTTC
J gene: TRBJ2-2; clone size: NA; D gene: NA; V gene: TRBV9; CDR3 protein: CASSVVPTGGVGELFF; CDR3 DNA: TGTGCCAGCAGCGTAGTCCCCACAGGAGGGGTCGGGGAGCTGTTTTTT
J gene: TRBJ2-3; clone size: NA; D gene: NA; V gene: TRBV6-4; CDR3 protein: CASSEGTTDTQYF; CDR3 DNA: TGTGCCAGCAGCGAAGGGACTACAGATACGCAGTATTTT
J gene: TRBJ1-5; clone size: NA; D gene: NA; V gene: TRBV6-5; CDR3 protein: CASSYSGGSNQPQHF; CDR3 DNA: TGTGCCAGCAGTTACTCGGGGGGGAGCAATCAGCCCCAGCATTTT
J gene: TRBJ1-1; clone size: NA; D gene: NA; V gene: TRBV4-1; CDR3 protein: CASSRDGLRGEAFF; CDR3 DNA: TGCGCCAGCAGCCGGGACGGACTTCGGGGGGAAGCTTTCTTT
J gene: TRBJ1-2; clone size: once; D gene: TRBD1; V gene: TRBV5-1; CDR3 protein: CASSGNPGQGAPGYTF; CDR3 DNA: TGCGCCAGCAGCGGGAACCCGGGACAGGGGGCGCCGGGCTACACCTTC
J gene: TRBJ1-2; clone size: few; D gene: NA; V gene: TRBV19; CDR3 protein: CASNPTGVNYGYTF; CDR3 DNA: TGTGCCAGTAACCCGACAGGCGTTAACTATGGCTACACCTTC
J gene: TRBJ2-2; clone size: NA; D gene: TRBD1; V gene: TRBV4-2; CDR3 protein: CASSQDKTGGTGELFF; CDR3 DNA: TGTGCCAGCAGCCAAGATAAGACAGGGGGCACCGGGGAGCTGTTTTTT
J gene: TRBJ2-3; clone size: NA; D gene: NA; V gene: TRBV7-2; CDR3 protein: CASSLAGGPIDTQYF; CDR3 DNA: TGTGCCAGCAGCTTAGCGGGGGGGCCTATAGATACGCAGTATTTT
J gene: TRBJ1-5; clone size: NA; D gene: TRBD1; V gene: TRBV6-2/TRBV6-3; CDR3 protein: CASSSLRQGGNQPQHF; CDR3 DNA: TGTGCCAGCAGTTCATTACGACAGGGAGGTAATCAGCCCCAGCATTTT
J gene: TRBJ1-2; clone size: NA; D gene: NA; V gene: TRBV24-1; CDR3 protein: CATSDPIYGYTF; CDR3 DNA: TGTGCCACCAGTGATCCCATTTATGGCTACACCTTC
J gene: TRBJ2-5; clone size: once; D gene: TRBD2; V gene: TRBV4-3; CDR3 protein: CASSQDRQMGGRETQYF; CDR3 DNA: TGCGCCAGCAGCCAAGACAGACAGATGGGAGGGCGAGAGACCCAGTACTTC
J gene: TRBJ1-2; clone size: NA; D gene: NA; V gene: TRBV12-3/TRBV12-4; CDR3 protein: CASRETNNYGYTF; CDR3 DNA: TGTGCCAGCAGAGAGACAAACAACTATGGCTACACCTTC
J gene: TRBJ1-4; clone size: NA; D gene: NA; V gene: TRBV27; CDR3 protein: CASSLSGGLSEKLFF; CDR3 DNA: TGTGCCAGCAGTTTATCCGGGGGGCTGAGTGAAAAACTGTTTTTT
J gene: TRBJ1-4; clone size: NA; D gene: NA; V gene: TRBV13; CDR3 protein: CASSRGAGANEKLFF; CDR3 DNA: TGTGCCAGCAGCCGGGGGGCAGGGGCTAATGAAAAACTGTTTTTT
J gene: TRBJ2-5; clone size: NA; D gene: TRBD1; V gene: TRBV3-1/TRBV3-2; CDR3 protein: CASSPTGTGETQYF; CDR3 DNA: TGTGCCAGCAGTCCAACCGGGACAGGGGAGACCCAGTACTTC
J gene: TRBJ1-2; clone size: NA; D gene: NA; V gene: TRBV7-9; CDR3 protein: CASNTDSNYGYTF; CDR3 DNA: TGTGCCAGCAACACAGACAGTAACTATGGCTACACCTTC
J gene: TRBJ1-1; clone size: NA; D gene: NA; V gene: TRBV3-1/TRBV3-2; CDR3 protein: CASSQQGSGTEAFF; CDR3 DNA: TGTGCCAGCAGCCAACAGGGGTCGGGCACTGAAGCTTTCTTT
J gene: TRBJ2-3; clone size: NA; D gene: TRBD1; V gene: TRBV7-8; CDR3 protein: CASSSGQRSTDTQYF; CDR3 DNA: TGTGCCAGCAGCTCGGGACAGCGTAGCACAGATACGCAGTATTTT
J gene: TRBJ2-7; clone size: once; D gene: NA; V gene: TRBV9; CDR3 protein: CASSRGGGGAYEQYF; CDR3 DNA: TGTGCCAGCAGCCGGGGCGGAGGGGGGGCGTACGAGCAGTACTTC
J gene: TRBJ2-5; clone size: few; D gene: NA; V gene: TRBV11-2; CDR3 protein: CASSLDREETQYF; CDR3 DNA: TGTGCCAGCAGCTTAGACAGGGAAGAGACCCAGTACTTC
J gene: TRBJ1-5; clone size: NA; D gene: TRBD1; V gene: TRBV7-6; CDR3 protein: CASSSQQGRGNQPQHF; CDR3 DNA: TGTGCCAGCAGCTCCCAACAGGGGCGGGGCAATCAGCCCCAGCATTTT
J gene: TRBJ2-2; clone size: NA; D gene: NA; V gene: TRBV7-3; CDR3 protein: CASSPTISGELFF; CDR3 DNA: TGTGCCAGCAGCCCAACTATTTCCGGGGAGCTGTTTTTT
J gene: TRBJ1-2; clone size: NA; D gene: NA; V gene: TRBV2; CDR3 protein: CASTITRYGYTF; CDR3 DNA: TGTGCCAGCACGATTACACGTTATGGCTACACCTTC
J gene: TRBJ1-1; clone size: NA; D gene: NA; V gene: TRBV6-5; CDR3 protein: CASSSMGSRQEAFF; CDR3 DNA: TGTGCCAGCAGTTCCATGGGATCCAGACAGGAAGCTTTCTTT
J gene: TRBJ2-6; clone size: NA; D gene: NA; V gene: TRBV19; CDR3 protein: CASKQSSGANVLTF; CDR3 DNA: TGTGCCAGTAAACAGAGCTCTGGGGCCAACGTCCTGACTTTC
J gene: TRBJ1-4; clone size: NA; D gene: TRBD1; V gene: TRBV7-9; CDR3 protein: CASSHPDRDNEKLFF; CDR3 DNA: TGTGCCAGCAGCCACCCGGACAGGGATAATGAAAAACTGTTTTTT
J gene: TRBJ2-7; clone size: NA; D gene: TRBD2; V gene: TRBV3-1/TRBV3-2; CDR3 protein: CASSQGRTSGVGEQYF; CDR3 DNA: TGTGCCAGCAGCCAGGGGCGAACTAGCGGGGTGGGCGAGCAGTACTTC
J gene: TRBJ1-5; clone size: NA; D gene: NA; V gene: TRBV2; CDR3 protein: CASSEHGAEPQHF; CDR3 DNA: TGTGCCAGCAGTGAGCACGGCGCGGAACCCCAGCATTTT
J gene: TRBJ1-5; clone size: few; D gene: TRBD1; V gene: TRBV7-2; CDR3 protein: CASSLSGTGGLQPQHF; CDR3 DNA: TGTGCCAGCAGCTTATCCGGGACAGGGGGCCTTCAGCCCCAGCATTTT
J gene: TRBJ2-3; clone size: NA; D gene: TRBD1; V gene: TRBV7-3; CDR3 protein: CASSPNLRQGQSTDTQYF; CDR3 DNA: TGTGCCAGCAGCCCAAACCTCCGACAGGGTCAGAGCACAGATACGCAGTATTTT
J gene: TRBJ2-7; clone size: NA; D gene: NA; V gene: TRBV6-5; CDR3 protein: CASSSPRRGASYEQYF; CDR3 DNA: TGTGCCAGCAGTTCCCCTCGGCGGGGCGCGAGTTACGAGCAGTACTTC
J gene: TRBJ1-6; clone size: NA; D gene: NA; V gene: TRBV29-1; CDR3 protein: CSVVPPEVFDSPLHF; CDR3 DNA: TGCAGCGTTGTCCCCCCGGAGGTGTTTGATTCACCCCTCCACTTT
J gene: TRBJ2-1; clone size: NA; D gene: NA; V gene: TRBV12-3/TRBV12-4; CDR3 protein: CASRGGYNEQFF; CDR3 DNA: TGTGCCAGCCGAGGAGGGTACAATGAGCAGTTCTTC